A single sample is the source of the 10 T cell receptor beta chains below, sequenced in a study of T cell responses to AZD1222 COVID-19 vaccine. Profiled with immunoSEQ multiplex PCR; TCRdb holds only in-frame clones, not every one. The table includes about 150,000 clones, less than 90% detected once. The specimen was peripheral blood, collected after recovery from COVID-19. The receptors were gathered from an adult who had recovered from COVID-19.

The chain links TRBV28 to TRBJ2-7; 7 bases are shared with TRBD2. In germline, CDR1 is MDHEN, CDR2 SYDVKM. The CDR3 runs 14 residues. V shed 5 bases, J shed 3 bases, and the junction held 7 bases outside the gene matches. The CDR3 reads CASSPAGTIYEQYF. The CDR3 DNA is TGTGCCAGCAGTCCCGCCGGGACTATCTACGAGCAGTACTTC.

The chain uses TRBV27 and TRBJ2-7, with D possibly being TRBD2 (6 bases). The germline gives CDR1 MNHEY, CDR2 SMNVEV (reference sequence). V lost 4 bases, J lost 5 bases, and 15 bases lay in between. The length of the CDR3 is 14 residues. The DNA for the CDR3 is TGTGCCAGCAGTTCTCCGGGACTTTTGAACGAGCAGTACTTC. Its protein is CASSSPGLLNEQYF.

The CDR3, as DNA: TGTGCCAGCGGCCCAAGGCAGGGGGCAAAGCAGCCCCAGCATTTT. This translates into CASGPRQGAKQPQHF. The chain recombines TRBV27 with TRBJ1-5, with TRBD1 matching 8 bases. The CDR3 has 15 amino acids. CDR1 MNHEY and CDR2 SMNVEV come from the germline V gene (reference sequence). J gave up 7 bases and V 8 bases, and 13 bases lay outside the gene matches.

This clone was picked up one time. The chain has TRBV7-9 and TRBJ1-4, with D unresolved. V was shortened by 0 bases and J by 7 bases, with 12 bases between the two germline ends. The length of the CDR3 is 15 residues. Germline CDR1 reads SEHNR; CDR2 reads FQNEAQ (reference sequence). The CDR3 sequence: CASSLARSRGEKLFF. Here the CDR3 DNA reads TGTGCCAGCAGCTTAGCGAGGTCCCGGGGTGAAAAACTGTTTTTT.

The gene calls are TRBV5-4 and TRBJ1-1; TRBD1 is a possible D gene (5 bases). The CDR3 covers 13 residues. Germline CDR1 and CDR2: SGHNT and YYREEE (reference sequence). V was shortened by 4 bases and J by 7 bases, with 14 bases between the two germline ends. The CDR3 DNA reads TGTGCCAGCAGCGCACCCGACAGTCGTGAAGCTTTCTTT. This encodes CASSAPDSREAFF.

The rearrangement links TRBV5-6 to TRBJ2-5, with 7 bases that match TRBD2. Germline V gene data show CDR1 as SGHDT and CDR2 as YYEEEE. Unmatched junction bases numbered 9, after V lost 0 bases and J lost 4 bases. CDR3 length: 16 amino acids. The CDR3 reads CASSLVRGRAGETQYF. CDR3 nucleotide sequence: TGTGCCAGCAGCTTGGTTCGTGGGAGGGCCGGAGAGACCCAGTACTTC.

V usage is TRBV11-2 and J usage is TRBJ2-2; TRBD1 matches at 10 bases. V was pared by 5 bases and J by 4 bases, with 4 bases of the junction left unmatched. The CDR3 contains 15 residues. Germline CDR1 SGHAT, CDR2 FQNNGV. The CDR3 DNA reads TGTGCCAGCAGCACCGGGACAGGGGTCACCGGGGAGCTGTTTTTT. Protein sequence: CASSTGTGVTGELFF.

This clone was recorded once. Here the CDR3 DNA reads TGTGCCAGCAGCCAAGATGGGACACTCGACGAGCAGTACTTC. As protein: CASSQDGTLDEQYF. The chain employs TRBV3-1 (or the pseudogene TRBV3-2) and TRBJ2-7, with TRBD1 as a possible D gene (6 bases). Trimming removed 0 bases from V and 5 bases from J, with 11 bases in between. Germline CDR1 is LGHDT and CDR2 is YNNKEL (reference sequence). The CDR3 length is 14 residues.

This clone came up once. The chain uses TRBV10-3 and TRBJ2-6; no definite D call. The germline V gene encodes CDR1 ENHRY and CDR2 SYGVKD. The CDR3 runs 17 residues. The V end lost 4 bases, the J end lost 2 bases, and 15 bases lay between the germline ends. In nucleotides, the CDR3 is TGTGCCATCAGTGCGCTACAGAATTCACCTGGGGCCAACGTCCTGACTTTC. Its protein is CAISALQNSPGANVLTF.

The V call is TRBV5-4, the J call TRBJ2-7, with TRBD1 matching over 8 bases. The length of the CDR3 is 16 residues. Germline CDR1 is SGHNT and CDR2 is YYREEE (reference sequence). Unmatched junction bases numbered 7, after V lost 2 bases and J lost 0 bases. CDR3 sequence (DNA): TGTGCCAGCAGCTTTGGGACAGGAAGCAGCTCCTACGAGCAGTACTTC. As protein: CASSFGTGSSSYEQYF.